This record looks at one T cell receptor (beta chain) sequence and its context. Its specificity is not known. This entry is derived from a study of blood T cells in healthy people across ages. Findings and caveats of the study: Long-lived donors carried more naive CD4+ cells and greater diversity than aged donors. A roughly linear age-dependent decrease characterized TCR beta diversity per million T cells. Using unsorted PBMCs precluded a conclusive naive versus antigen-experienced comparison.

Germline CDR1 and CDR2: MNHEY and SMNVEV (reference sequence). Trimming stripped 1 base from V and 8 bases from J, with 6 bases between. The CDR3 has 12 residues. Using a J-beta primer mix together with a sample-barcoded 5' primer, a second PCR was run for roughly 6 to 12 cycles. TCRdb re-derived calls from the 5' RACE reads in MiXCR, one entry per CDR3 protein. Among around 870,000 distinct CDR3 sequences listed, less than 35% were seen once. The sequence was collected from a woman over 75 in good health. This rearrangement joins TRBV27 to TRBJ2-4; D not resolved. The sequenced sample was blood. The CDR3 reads CASSLFPDIQYF. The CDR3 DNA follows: TGTGCCAGCAGTTTATTTCCGGACATTCAGTACTTC.